The following is a TCR beta chain sequence with its context. As yet, its antigen is unknown. The germline CDR1 and CDR2 sequences are SGHNT and YYREEE (reference sequence). V was cut by 7 bases and J by 4 bases, with 19 bases left in between. The CDR3 spans 15 residues. Over several immunoSEQ plates, each subset's genomic DNA was distributed in even portions. Produced via immunoSEQ multiplex PCR; TCRdb's table is partial and in-frame only. The top ten hold approximately 0.95% of the sample, which has about 1.1 million clones, around 77% seen once. The sample is drawn from a study of shared clonotypes between healthy human individuals. About the study: Serving as donors were two women and three men, whose ages spanned 18 to 49. Findings and limits, study-wide: Clonotypes that were shared across four donors made up around 5% of naive CD4 clonotypes. On the whole, naive subsets had larger estimated richness than memory subsets had.

The source material was memory CD4+ T cells from PBMCs. Subset indicated: CD45RA-negative fraction. The chain couples TRBV5-4 to TRBJ2-3, with D unclear. This receptor was taken from a man aged 18 to 29 in good health. Some clones in this sample may be carry-over from other donors' samples. The DNA of the CDR3 is TGTGCCAGCCGCACCCCGGCGGAGCCCCCAGATACGCAGTATTTT. Its protein product is CASRTPAEPPDTQYF.